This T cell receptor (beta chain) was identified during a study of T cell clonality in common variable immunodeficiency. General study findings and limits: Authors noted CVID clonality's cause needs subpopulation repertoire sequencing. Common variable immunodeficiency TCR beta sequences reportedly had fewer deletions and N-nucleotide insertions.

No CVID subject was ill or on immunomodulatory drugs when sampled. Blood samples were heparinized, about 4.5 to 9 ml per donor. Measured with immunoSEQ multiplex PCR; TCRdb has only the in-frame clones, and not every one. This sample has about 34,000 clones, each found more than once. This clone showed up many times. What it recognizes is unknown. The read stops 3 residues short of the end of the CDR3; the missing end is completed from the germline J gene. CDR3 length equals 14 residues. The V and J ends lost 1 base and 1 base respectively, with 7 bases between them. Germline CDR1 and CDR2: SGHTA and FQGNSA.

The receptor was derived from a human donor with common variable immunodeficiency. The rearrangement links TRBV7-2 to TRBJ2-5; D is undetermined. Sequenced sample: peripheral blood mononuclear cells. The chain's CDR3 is CASSLVRAQETQYF. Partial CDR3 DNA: TGTGCCAGCAGCTTAGTTAGGGCCCAAGAGACC.